A selection of T cell receptor beta chains follows, all from one sample in a study of CD8+ T cells in alopecia areata. Profiling relied on immunoSEQ multiplex PCR, and the TCRdb table lists in-frame clones only, not all of them. The sample holds fewer than 200,000 clones, approximately 59% seen once. The sequencing here drew on CD4+ T cells sorted from blood, taken at week 0. The receptors stem from a human donor with alopecia areata. Each CDR3 is given with its conserved first and last residue. The D gene is left open where the match is weak. Some rows mark clone size as missing; the rest say once, few, many or name a class of expanded clone.

clone size | D gene | J gene | V gene | CDR3 protein | CDR3 DNA
few | NA | TRBJ2-5 | TRBV19 | CASSMQDGQETQYF | TGTGCCAGTAGTATGCAGGACGGACAAGAGACCCAGTACTTC
NA | NA | TRBJ2-2 | TRBV7-2 | CASSPMAATGELFF | TGTGCCAGCAGCCCCATGGCGGCTACCGGGGAGCTGTTTTTT
NA | NA | TRBJ2-5 | TRBV15 | CATSRGGVVQETQYF | TGTGCCACCAGCAGAGGGGGGGTAGTCCAAGAGACCCAGTACTTC
NA | TRBD2 | TRBJ2-7 | TRBV29-1 | CSVALASGGAKEQYF | TGCAGCGTTGCCCTAGCTAGCGGGGGGGCGAAGGAGCAGTACTTC
NA | TRBD1 | TRBJ2-7 | TRBV29-1 | CSVRGGSRTYEQYF | TGCAGCGTGCGAGGGGGCAGTCGTACCTACGAGCAGTACTTC
NA | TRBD1 | TRBJ2-3 | TRBV7-2 | CASSFLGTGFGDTQYF | TGTGCCAGCAGCTTTCTTGGGACAGGGTTTGGAGATACGCAGTATTTT
NA | NA | TRBJ1-4 | TRBV23-1 | CASSRACLSGCNEKLFF | TGCGCCAGCAGTCGAGCATGCTTATCGGGGTGTAATGAAAAACTGTTTTTT
NA | NA | TRBJ1-4 | TRBV9 | CASSVAAATNEKLFF | TGTGCCAGCAGCGTGGCGGCAGCAACTAATGAAAAACTGTTTTTT
few | NA | TRBJ2-5 | TRBV10-1 | CASSESQETQYF | TGCGCCAGCAGTGAGTCCCAAGAGACCCAGTACTTC
NA | NA | TRBJ2-2 | TRBV2 | CASSVKGTGELFF | TGTGCCAGCAGTGTGAAGGGCACCGGGGAGCTGTTTTTT
NA | NA | TRBJ1-6 | TRBV25-1 | CASSGGLGSPLHF | TGTGCCAGCAGTGGGGGCCTGGGCTCACCCCTCCACTTT
NA | TRBD1 | TRBJ1-1 | TRBV4-1 | CASSQDRDTEAFF | TGCGCCAGCAGCCAGGACAGGGACACTGAAGCTTTCTTT
NA | TRBD1 | TRBJ2-4 | TRBV15 | CATSRDRAGGNIQYF | TGTGCCACCAGCAGAGATCGGGCAGGGGGTAACATTCAGTACTTC
many | NA | TRBJ1-6 | TRBV6-6 | CASSPPLHF | TGTGCCAGTTCCCCACCCCTCCACTTT
NA | TRBD1 | TRBJ2-4 | TRBV4-1 | CASSQDLSDRGHIAKNIQYF | TGCGCCAGCAGCCAAGATTTATCGGACAGGGGACACATAGCCAAAAACATTCAGTACTTC
NA | TRBD1 | TRBJ2-7 | TRBV29-1 | CSVRPGTGSYEQYF | TGCAGCGTCCGTCCCGGGACAGGGTCCTACGAGCAGTACTTC
NA | NA | TRBJ1-5 | TRBV5-1 | CASSPDTRNQPQHF | TGCGCCAGCAGTCCTGACACCCGCAATCAGCCCCAGCATTTT
NA | NA | TRBJ1-3 | TRBV5-6 | CASTYRFSGNTIYF | TGTGCCAGCACCTACAGGTTCTCTGGAAACACCATATATTTT
NA | NA | TRBJ1-1 | TRBV14 | CASSLKLRDTEAFF | TGTGCCAGCAGCCTTAAATTACGAGACACTGAAGCTTTCTTT
NA | TRBD2 | TRBJ2-1 | TRBV27 | CASSRDLLAGNYNEQFF | TGTGCCAGCAGTCGCGACCTACTAGCGGGGAATTACAATGAGCAGTTCTTC
NA | NA | TRBJ1-1 | TRBV30 | CASRNEFTEAFF | TGTGCCTCTCGGAATGAGTTCACTGAAGCTTTCTTT
NA | TRBD1 | TRBJ1-1 | TRBV6-5 | CASRRQGDTEAFF | TGTGCCAGCAGGAGACAGGGAGACACTGAAGCTTTCTTT
NA | NA | TRBJ1-1 | TRBV30 | CAWSRKGHTEAFF | TGTGCCTGGAGTCGCAAGGGGCACACTGAAGCTTTCTTT
once | TRBD1 | TRBJ1-5 | TRBV15 | CATSRDPYRGPIGQPQHF | TGTGCCACCAGCAGAGACCCATACAGGGGGCCCATAGGGCAGCCCCAGCATTTT
NA | NA | TRBJ1-1 | TRBV25-1 | CASSALTGNTEAFF | TGTGCCAGCAGTGCCTTGACAGGGAACACTGAAGCTTTCTTT
few | NA | TRBJ1-1 | TRBV7-9 | CASSTRESEAFF | TGTGCCAGCAGCACGCGGGAGTCTGAAGCTTTCTTT
once | NA | TRBJ1-1 | TRBV5-4 | CASSSSRDTEAFF | TGTGCCAGCAGCTCATCCCGGGACACTGAAGCTTTCTTT
NA | TRBD1 | TRBJ1-5 | TRBV9 | CASSVEAGTGEMQPQHF | TGTGCCAGCAGCGTAGAGGCCGGGACAGGGGAGATGCAGCCCCAGCATTTT